These 30 T cell receptor beta chains were all obtained from the same sample, sequenced in a study of human T cells and chemical hapten exposure. One entry per CDR3 protein, called by TCRdb with MiXCR from the RACE reads. The profile covers about 42,000 distinct CDR3 sequences, with around 11% appearing a single time and about 5.7% taken by the ten largest. The time point here: pre-sensitization, week 0. Regarding treatment: therapeutic diphenylcyclopropenone sensitization with weekly scalp DPC. The sequences come from whole blood, collected in connection with sensitization to the hapten diphenylcyclopropenone (DPC). These receptor sequences come from a woman aged 25 to 39 with alopecia areata. Some clones in this sample may be carry-over from other donors' samples.

CDR3 sequence (DNA): TGTGCCACCAGCAGAGAGGCAGGGGCGGTTTCACCCCTCCACTTT. As protein: CATSREAGAVSPLHF. The V call is TRBV15, the J call TRBJ1-6, with D tentatively TRBD1 (6 bases). Germline CDR1 LNHNV, CDR2 YYDKDF (reference sequence). The CDR3 loop spans 15 amino acids. V was cut by 0 bases and J by 9 bases, with 12 bases left in between.

This clonotype was seen a few times. The chain couples TRBV4-3 to TRBJ2-4, with 7 bases fitting TRBD2. Germline-derived CDR1 and CDR2 are LGHNA and YSLEER. The V segment lost 1 base and the J segment 6 bases; nucleotides outside the gene matches: 6. The CDR3 has 15 amino acids. This CDR3 reads CASSQGLADVNIQYF. The CDR3 DNA sequence: TGCGCCAGCAGCCAAGGGCTAGCGGATGTAAACATTCAGTACTTC.

This clonotype has a handful of counts. V and J are TRBV19 and TRBJ2-5; the D is unclear. Germline CDR1 and CDR2: LNHDA and SQIVND (reference sequence). Trimming removed 0 bases from V and 3 bases from J, with 5 bases in between. The CDR3 consists of 13 residues. The CDR3 here is CASSIDWEETQYF. Here the CDR3 DNA reads TGTGCCAGTAGTATAGACTGGGAAGAGACCCAGTACTTC. Complete variable domain (other parts from reference TRBV19 and TRBJ2-5): DGGITQSPKYLFRKEGQNVTLSCEQNLNHDAMYWYRQDPGQGLRLIYYSQIVNDFQKGDIAEGYSVSREKKESFPLTVTSAQKNPTAFYLCASSIDWEETQYFGPGTRLLVL.

The chain employs TRBV5-4 and TRBJ2-2; TRBD1 aligns across 7 bases. Germline values: CDR1 SGHNT, CDR2 YYREEE (reference sequence). The J segment lost 1 base and the V segment lost 4 bases, leaving 4 bases of the junction unmatched. The CDR3 has 15 amino acids. CDR3 nucleotide sequence: TGTGCCAGCAGCCCAAGGACAGGGAACACCGGGGAGCTGTTTTTT. Protein product: CASSPRTGNTGELFF.

This clonotype was detected many times. This rearrangement joins TRBV29-1 to TRBJ2-1; unclear D gene. Germline values: CDR1 SQVTM, CDR2 ANQGSEA. V gave up 7 bases and J gave up 2 bases, with 12 bases separating them. This CDR3 comprises 13 residues. The CDR3 DNA sequence: TGCAGCGGATGGACGGCAGCCTACAATGAGCAGTTCTTC. Protein product: CSGWTAAYNEQFF.

Ten or more counts support this clonotype. The chain recombines TRBV5-1 with TRBJ2-1; D is undetermined. This CDR3 is built from 14 residues. Germline CDR1 SGHRS, CDR2 YFSETQ. V lost 0 bases, J lost 4 bases, and 8 bases lay in between. The CDR3 nucleotides are TGCGCCAGCAGCTTGGGCCAGCTATACAATGAGCAGTTCTTC. Amino acid sequence: CASSLGQLYNEQFF.

To note about this clonotype: This clone may be a read error of a much larger clone one base away. This CDR3 is CDSSFLTSGSDEQFF. Written as DNA, the CDR3 is TGTGACAGCAGCTTCCTGACTAGCGGGAGTGATGAGCAGTTCTTC. The chain couples TRBV5-4 to TRBJ2-1; 12 nucleotides agree with TRBD2. This CDR3 region has 15 residues. Germline assignment: CDR1 SGHNT and CDR2 YYREEE (reference sequence). Based on the CDR3 plus reference TRBV5-4 and TRBJ2-1, the full variable domain is ETGVTQSPTHLIKTRGQQVTLRCSSQSGHNTVSWYQQALGQGPQFIFQYYREEENGRGNFPPRFSGLQFPNYSSELNVNALELDDSALYLCDSSFLTSGSDEQFFGPGTRLTVL.

The chain has TRBV11-2 and TRBJ2-4; 9 nucleotides line up with TRBD2. Per germline, CDR1 SGHAT and CDR2 FQNNGV. This CDR3 has 17 residues. The ends lost 2 bases at V and 2 bases at J; junction bases unmatched: 7. In DNA, the CDR3 is TGTGCCAGCAGCTTAAACCTAGCGGGAATGCCCAAAAACATTCAGTACTTC. This codes for CASSLNLAGMPKNIQYF.

Ten or more counts support this clonotype. This rearrangement joins TRBV18 to TRBJ1-5; D uncertain. The V end lost 5 bases, the J end lost 3 bases, and 5 bases lay between the germline ends. The CDR3 is 12 residues long. Looked up from germline, CDR1 is KGHSH and CDR2 is LQKENI. The chain's CDR3 is CASSSYNQPQHF. The CDR3 coding sequence is TGTGCCAGCTCATCCTACAATCAGCCCCAGCATTTT.

Ten or more counts support this clonotype. This sequence joins TRBV4-1 and TRBJ1-3; D not certain. In germline, CDR1 is MGHRA, CDR2 YSYEKL. This CDR3 region has 15 residues. V lost 1 base and J lost 7, with 14 bases in between. The chain's CDR3 is CASSQVSGQLNTIYF. The CDR3 region has the DNA TGCGCCAGCAGCCAAGTTTCTGGGCAGTTGAACACCATATATTTT.

A remark on this clonotype: A much larger clonotype is one base distant, so this may be a read error. The chain has TRBV7-7 and TRBJ2-5; maybe TRBD1 (5 bases). Looked up from germline, CDR1 is SSHAT and CDR2 is FNYEAQ (reference sequence). This CDR3 spans 15 amino acids. The V end lost 7 bases, the J end lost 2 bases, and 17 bases lay between the germline ends. This CDR3 reads CASNPLAGRQETQYF. In DNA, the CDR3 is TGTGCCAGCAACCCCCTTGCAGGGCGGCAAGAGACCCAGTACTTC.

The V gene is TRBV7-8, the J gene TRBJ2-5, with 7 positions matching TRBD2. This CDR3 is built from 14 residues. Germline CDR1 is SGHVS and CDR2 is FQNEAQ. J gave up 5 bases and V 7 bases, and 10 bases lay outside the gene matches. CDR3 sequence (DNA): TGTGCCAGCACACAGCGGGGAGGGCCGGAGACCCAGTACTTC. This translates into CASTQRGGPETQYF.

This clonotype showed up just a few times. V usage is TRBV27 and J usage is TRBJ1-1; D is unresolved. CDR3 length: 13 residues. The germline gives CDR1 MNHEY, CDR2 SMNVEV (reference sequence). The V end lost 3 bases, the J end lost 1 base, and 6 bases lay between the germline ends. Here the CDR3 DNA reads TGTGCCAGCAGTTTCAGACAGAACACTGAAGCTTTCTTT. Its translation: CASSFRQNTEAFF.

The V and J genes are TRBV12-3 or TRBV12-4 and TRBJ2-1, with TRBD2 identical over 10 bases. CDR3 size: 18 residues. The V and J ends lost 0 bases and 2 bases, in that order; junction bases with no gene match: 7. CDR3 residues: CASSLATPSGSPYNEQFF. CDR3 coding DNA: TGTGCCAGCAGTTTAGCAACGCCTAGCGGGAGCCCCTACAATGAGCAGTTCTTC.

CDR3: CASTRTGRSNQPQHF. In DNA, the CDR3 is TGTGCCAGCACGAGGACAGGTCGTAGCAATCAGCCCCAGCATTTT. V is TRBV2 and J is TRBJ1-5; 7 nucleotides align to TRBD1. Trimming cost V 7 bases and J 0 bases; bases outside gene matches: 6. The CDR3 spans 15 residues. The germline CDR1 and CDR2 sequences are SNHLY and FYNNEI.

This clonotype has only a few counts. V and J are TRBV11-1 and TRBJ2-5; D tentatively fits TRBD1 or TRBD2 (5 bases each). Germline CDR1 reads SGHAT; CDR2 reads FQDESV (reference sequence). This CDR3 spans 15 amino acids. V lost 1 base and J lost 3, with 12 bases in between. Here the CDR3 reads CASSLGMGRKETQYF. As DNA, the CDR3 is TGTGCCAGCAGCTTAGGCATGGGACGGAAAGAGACCCAGTACTTC.

The rearrangement joins TRBV27 to TRBJ1-1; no reliable D call. Germline CDR1 MNHEY, CDR2 SMNVEV (reference sequence). This CDR3 comprises 14 residues. The ends were cut back, 2 bases at V and 1 base at J, with 8 bases in the middle. CDR3 DNA: TGTGCCAGCAGTTTAAGGGAGGGGAACACTGAAGCTTTCTTT. This encodes CASSLREGNTEAFF.

This clonotype was detected ten times or more. This chain links TRBV5-5 with TRBJ2-5; 9 bases map to TRBD2. There are 16 residues in the CDR3. Germline V lookup: CDR1 SGHKS, CDR2 YYEKEE (reference sequence). The V and J ends lost 3 bases and 1 base, in that order; junction bases with no gene match: 7. DNA for the CDR3: TGTGCCAGCAGCTCGATAGCGGGAGCCCCCCAAGAGACCCAGTACTTC. Translating it yields CASSSIAGAPQETQYF.

A few counts support this clonotype. This chain links TRBV20-1 with TRBJ1-1, with TRBD1 matching over 8 bases. Germline CDR1 is DFQATT and CDR2 is SNEGSKA (reference sequence). Trimming at V came to 5 bases and at J to 4 bases, leaving 9 bases not matched to a gene. CDR3 length: 14 amino acids. CDR3 coding DNA: TGCAGTGCTCATGGACAGGGTGAGGGCACTGAAGCTTTCTTT. Amino acids: CSAHGQGEGTEAFF.

This clonotype was detected a few times. V and J are TRBV29-1 and TRBJ2-7, with TRBD2 matching 8 bases. Germline V CDR1 and CDR2: SQVTM, ANQGSEA. The junction had 12 bases not matched to a gene; V was cut back by 8 bases and J by 6 bases. This CDR3 spans 13 amino acids. DNA of the CDR3: TGCAGCATAACCGGGACTAGTAGTCCCGAGCAGTACTTC. Translated: CSITGTSSPEQYF.

This clonotype showed up many times. The CDR3 spells CASSQDVRAGANVLTF. CDR3 DNA sequence: TGTGCCAGCAGCCAAGATGTCCGGGCTGGGGCCAACGTCCTGACTTTC. V gene TRBV4-2 combines with J gene TRBJ2-6; D call uncertain. CDR1 LGHNA and CDR2 YNFKEQ come from the germline V gene. The length of the CDR3 is 16 residues. V was cut by 0 bases and J by 2 bases, with 8 bases left in between.

A few counts support this clonotype. The rearrangement joins TRBV7-9 to TRBJ1-2; maybe TRBD1 (6 bases). Germline V gene data show CDR1 as SEHNR and CDR2 as FQNEAQ (reference sequence). V was shortened by 1 base and J by 7 bases, with 10 bases between the two germline ends. This CDR3 has 13 amino acids. The CDR3 sequence: CASSLVTGTGYTF. The CDR3 coding sequence is TGTGCCAGCAGCTTAGTAACAGGGACTGGCTACACCTTC.

This clonotype occurred many times. The chain combines TRBV29-1 with TRBJ2-2, with 8 positions matching TRBD2. Per the germline V gene, CDR1 is SQVTM and CDR2 is ANQGSEA. CDR3 length equals 14 residues. V lost 6 bases to trimming and J lost 2 bases; unmatched junction nucleotides: 5. The CDR3 loop is CSVGTSLNTGELFF. In DNA, the CDR3 is TGCAGCGTCGGGACTAGTTTAAACACCGGGGAGCTGTTTTTT.

The chain has TRBV20-1 and TRBJ2-2, with TRBD2 identical over 8 bases. The CDR3 covers 14 residues. Germline-derived CDR1 and CDR2 are DFQATT and SNEGSKA (reference sequence). J was trimmed by 3 bases and V by 6 bases; bases with no gene match: 6. CDR3 sequence: CSATLAAYTGELFF. The CDR3 nucleotides read TGCAGTGCCACACTAGCGGCATACACCGGGGAGCTGTTTTTT.

This clonotype was observed at least ten times. The chain couples TRBV20-1 to TRBJ2-7, with 8 bases fitting TRBD1. The CDR3 consists of 14 residues. The germline V gene has CDR1 DFQATT and CDR2 SNEGSKA (reference sequence). V dropped 5 bases and J dropped 2; count of bases not matched to a gene: 8. CDR3 residues: CSADWTGSPYEQYF. The CDR3 DNA reads as TGCAGTGCTGACTGGACAGGGTCCCCCTACGAGCAGTACTTC.

The chain employs TRBV12-3 or TRBV12-4 and TRBJ2-2, with 8 nucleotides matching TRBD1. V was pared by 4 bases and J by 3 bases, with 7 bases of the junction left unmatched. The CDR3 has 16 residues. CDR3 sequence: CASSSTRGRYTGELFF. In DNA, the CDR3 is TGTGCCAGCAGTTCAACCAGGGGGCGGTACACCGGGGAGCTGTTTTTT.

In its sample, this clonotype was seen many times. J is TRBJ1-1 and V is TRBV18; possible D gene TRBD1, 6 bases. Germline-derived CDR1 and CDR2 are KGHSH and LQKENI. V was pared by 3 bases and J by 0 bases, with 11 bases between. The CDR3 length is 15 residues. CDR3 in amino acids: CASSPPGHVNTEAFF. In DNA, the CDR3 is TGTGCCAGCTCACCCCCGGGACACGTGAACACTGAAGCTTTCTTT.

The chain joins TRBV6-5 to TRBJ1-2; a weak D match, TRBD1 (6 bases). Germline-derived CDR1 and CDR2 are MNHEY and SVGAGI. V was trimmed by 6 bases and J by 2 bases, leaving 10 bases between them. This CDR3 region has 13 residues. In DNA, the CDR3 is TGTGCCAGCAGACGACAGGTCAACTATGGCTACACCTTC. Protein product: CASRRQVNYGYTF.

There are many counts of this clonotype. The CDR3 DNA is TGTGCCTGGAGTAACGGAGCGGGAAAGAACACCGGGGAGCTGTTTTTT. This sequence encodes CAWSNGAGKNTGELFF. The gene calls are TRBV30 and TRBJ2-2; TRBD2 agrees at 7 bases. Germline values: CDR1 GTSNPN, CDR2 SVGIG (reference sequence). This CDR3 spans 16 amino acids. Unmatched junction bases numbered 7, after V lost 2 bases and J lost 1 base.

This clonotype has more than one count but fewer than ten. V gene TRBV2 combines with J gene TRBJ2-5; a weak D match, TRBD2 (6 bases). Between the trimmed V and J ends, which lost 8 bases and 1 base, there was a span of 8 bases. This CDR3 region has 12 residues. Looked up from germline, CDR1 is SNHLY and CDR2 is FYNNEI. CDR3 DNA sequence: TGTGCCAGCGGCGGGACCCAAGAGACCCAGTACTTC. Translation gives CASGGTQETQYF.